This T cell receptor beta chain was sequenced for a study of regulatory T cells in long-lasting Graves disease. The CDR3 contains 16 residues. V gave up 4 bases and J gave up 11 bases; unmatched junction bases: 17. The germline V gene encodes CDR1 GTSNPN and CDR2 SVGIG (reference sequence). To make TCR beta libraries, researchers used iRepertoire HTBI primers and Arm-PCR of CDR3 regions. TCRdb redid the calling of the multiplex PCR reads with MiXCR, one entry per CDR3 protein. The data hold a few hundred thousand distinct CDR3 sequences, with approximately 10% observed a single time. The time point here: newly diagnosed GD, antithyroid drugs for less than 3 months. RNA from PBMCs was the source of the TCR library. These data also formed part of another study, on T cells in Graves' hyperthyroidism and ophthalmopathy. According to that study: Aged 18 to 65, the patients had hyperthyroidism that was newly diagnosed and had lasted under 2 months. Carried out on the TCR CDR3, a first-round RT-PCR used the HTBI primer set.

The receptor comes from a woman younger than 30 with Graves disease. The chain has TRBV30 and TRBJ2-2, with TRBD2 matching 9 bases. The source material was peripheral blood mononuclear cells (PBMCs), sampled at new diagnosis, from a patient treated with antithyroid drugs. CDR3: CAWIKWVRRGGGELFF. The CDR3 DNA follows: TGTGCCTGGATTAAGTGGGTTCGGCGGGGGGGCGGAGAGCTGTTTTTT. Variable domain in full (rest from reference TRBV30 and TRBJ2-2): SQTIHQWPATLVQPVGSPLSLECTVEGTSNPNLYWYRQAAGRGLQLLFYSVGIGQISSEVPQNLSASRPQDRQFILSSKKLLLSDSGFYLCAWIKWVRRGGGELFFGEGSRLTVL.